The 30 T cell receptor beta chains presented below share a single source sample, sequenced in a study of cytomegalovirus exposure and HLA in healthy donors. PCR involved 60 Vbeta and 13 Jbeta primers. The repertoire was sequenced with immunoSEQ multiplex PCR; TCRdb's copy has only in-frame clones and lacks some. The data hold 65,000 or so clones, with around 77% observed a single time. What was sequenced was PBMCs. Every receptor here comes from a woman aged 40-49 years in good health and CMV-seropositive.

The V call is TRBV9, the J call TRBJ1-5, with 9 bases aligning to TRBD1. From germline, CDR1 is SGDLS and CDR2 YYNGEE. This CDR3 spans 17 amino acids. V lost 4 bases to trimming and J lost 4 bases; unmatched junction nucleotides: 12. The CDR3 reads CASSPGTGIMWNQPQHF. CDR3 coding DNA: TGTGCCAGCAGCCCCGGGACAGGGATTATGTGGAATCAGCCCCAGCATTTT.

The chain links TRBV10-3 to TRBJ1-1; TRBD1 matches at 12 bases. The CDR3 covers 17 residues. Trimming at V came to 4 bases and at J to 3 bases, leaving 9 bases not matched to a gene. Germline CDR1 is ENHRY and CDR2 is SYGVKD. CDR3 amino acids: CAISGGTGGLEDTEAFF. The CDR3 region has the DNA TGTGCCATCAGTGGGGGGACAGGGGGCTTAGAGGACACTGAAGCTTTCTTT.

This clone was observed a few times. V gene TRBV7-9 combines with J gene TRBJ1-3, with no clear D. The germline CDR1 and CDR2 sequences are SEHNR and FQNEAQ (reference sequence). Trimming shortened V by 5 bases and J by 2 bases, and 13 bases separated the two germline ends. CDR3 length: 15 amino acids. CDR3 DNA: TGTGCCAGCAGCCCGGCGGCGTTCCCTGGAAACACCATATATTTT. Amino acids: CASSPAAFPGNTIYF.

V and J are TRBV11-2 and TRBJ2-3; TRBD2 might be the D (6 bases). V was cut by 5 bases and J by 6 bases, with 15 bases left in between. Germline assignment: CDR1 SGHAT and CDR2 FQNNGV. The CDR3 runs to 14 residues. This CDR3 reads CASSPTRGLDTQYF. CDR3 sequence (DNA): TGTGCCAGCAGCCCGACTAGAGGGTTGGATACGCAGTATTTT.

This rearrangement joins TRBV29-1 to TRBJ2-3; 7 nucleotides align to TRBD2. The germline V gene encodes CDR1 SQVTM and CDR2 ANQGSEA. This CDR3 spans 16 amino acids. The V and J ends lost 4 bases and 4 bases, in that order; junction bases with no gene match: 14. The CDR3 loop is CSVGRRGYMDPDTQYF. In DNA, the CDR3 is TGCAGCGTTGGTCGGCGGGGGTACATGGACCCAGATACGCAGTATTTT.

V gene TRBV7-9 combines with J gene TRBJ2-7; weak D call: TRBD1 (6 bases). The CDR3 contains 13 residues. Germline CDR1 SEHNR, CDR2 FQNEAQ (reference sequence). Trimming took 3 bases from V and 4 from J, leaving 10 bases between them. The CDR3 DNA follows: TGTGCCAGCAGCTTCCGGGACATTTACGAGCAGTACTTC. Protein: CASSFRDIYEQYF.

The rearrangement links TRBV18 to TRBJ1-2; D call uncertain. Trimming removed 3 bases at V and 8 bases at J, with 16 bases between. The CDR3 contains 14 residues. Germline assignment: CDR1 KGHSH and CDR2 LQKENI. The CDR3 protein is CASSPPAGVGGYTF. In DNA form, the CDR3 reads TGTGCCAGCTCACCCCCGGCGGGCGTAGGAGGCTACACCTTC.

In this sample, this clone turned up a few times. The rearrangement links TRBV5-1 to TRBJ1-2, with 9 bases aligning to TRBD1. V trimming: 2 bases; J trimming: 0 bases; junction bases outside the gene matches: 5. The CDR3 length is 16 residues. Germline values: CDR1 SGHRS, CDR2 YFSETQ. The chain's CDR3 is CASSLSGQGSNYGYTF. Written as DNA, the CDR3 is TGCGCCAGCAGCTTATCGGGACAGGGATCTAACTATGGCTACACCTTC.

This rearrangement joins TRBV6-4 to TRBJ2-3; 9 nucleotides align to TRBD2. The V gene's germline CDR1 is MRHNA and CDR2 SNTAGT. V lost 2 bases to trimming and J lost 2 bases; unmatched junction nucleotides: 2. The CDR3 consists of 15 residues. The CDR3 spells CASSDGGGATDTQYF. The CDR3 nucleotides read TGTGCCAGCAGTGACGGCGGGGGGGCCACAGATACGCAGTATTTT.

The chain is built from TRBV9 and TRBJ2-3; D is unresolved. Germline loops: CDR1 SGDLS, CDR2 YYNGEE. V lost 0 bases, J lost 7 bases, and 12 bases lay in between. The CDR3 extends over 14 amino acids. CDR3 residues: CASSVELNANTQYF. In DNA, the CDR3 is TGTGCCAGCAGCGTAGAACTCAATGCCAATACGCAGTATTTT. Full variable domain (rest looked up from reference TRBV9 and TRBJ2-3): DSGVTQTPKHLITATGQRVTLRCSPRSGDLSVYWYQQSLDQGLQFLIQYYNGEERAKGNILERFSAQQFPDLHSELNLSSLELGDSALYFCASSVELNANTQYFGPGTRLTVL.

The rearrangement uses TRBV2 and TRBJ2-7; D uncertain. V dropped 3 bases and J dropped 4 bases, with 7 bases sitting between them. Per germline, CDR1 SNHLY and CDR2 FYNNEI. The length of the CDR3 is 12 residues. For the CDR3, the DNA is TGTGCCAGCAGTGACCGACTTTACGAGCAGTACTTC. This translates into CASSDRLYEQYF.

The chain has TRBV9 and TRBJ1-2, with TRBD1 matching over 8 bases. The germline V gene has CDR1 SGDLS and CDR2 YYNGEE. With V trimmed by 3 bases and J by 3 bases, 7 bases remained unmatched. The CDR3 sequence is 15 residues long. The CDR3, as DNA: TGTGCCAGCAGCGCACAGGGGGTTGGGGACTATGGCTACACCTTC. The encoded protein is CASSAQGVGDYGYTF.

The chain has TRBV19 and TRBJ2-5, with 8 bases matching TRBD2. The junction had 3 bases not matched to a gene; V was cut back by 1 base and J by 2 bases. CDR1 is LNHDA, CDR2 SQIVND, per germline (reference sequence). The CDR3 sequence is 15 residues long. The CDR3 nucleotides read TGTGCCAGTAGTATAGGGTCTAGCGGGCAAGAGACCCAGTACTTC. Encoded protein: CASSIGSSGQETQYF. Filled out from reference TRBV19 and TRBJ2-5, the complete variable domain reads DGGITQSPKYLFRKEGQNVTLSCEQNLNHDAMYWYRQDPGQGLRLIYYSQIVNDFQKGDIAEGYSVSREKKESFPLTVTSAQKNPTAFYLCASSIGSSGQETQYFGPGTRLLVL.

This clone was counted a few times. This chain connects TRBV7-9 to TRBJ2-7; D might be TRBD1 (6 bases). The ends were cut back, 0 bases at V and 1 base at J, with 10 bases in the middle. Germline V CDR1 and CDR2: SEHNR, FQNEAQ (reference sequence). This CDR3 has 15 amino acids. In DNA form, the CDR3 reads TGTGCCAGCAGCTTAGCCGAAAGGGGGTCCTACGAGCAGTACTTC. Encoded protein: CASSLAERGSYEQYF.

This clone is labeled medium-sized. The sample has other DNA sequences that encode this CDR3 too. The chain recombines TRBV30 with TRBJ2-4; tentative D call: TRBD1 (5 bases). The V end was cut by 5 bases, the J end by 0 bases, with 14 bases between. Germline values: CDR1 GTSNPN, CDR2 SVGIG (reference sequence). The CDR3 consists of 15 residues. The CDR3 nucleotides are TGTGCCTGGCAGACAGCCTCAGAAGCCAAAAACATTCAGTACTTC. This gives the protein CAWQTASEAKNIQYF.

This clone showed up just a few times. The J gene is TRBJ2-5, the V gene TRBV7-2, with D uncertain. V was shortened by 3 bases and J by 2 bases, with 7 bases between the two germline ends. Germline V CDR1 and CDR2: SGHTA, FQGNSA. The CDR3 contains 13 residues. The CDR3 nucleotides read TGTGCCAGCAGCTTTCGGGTTCAAGAGACCCAGTACTTC. Protein: CASSFRVQETQYF.

The chain links TRBV7-2 to TRBJ1-5; D not resolved. Germline-derived CDR1 and CDR2 are SGHTA and FQGNSA. The CDR3 is 14 residues long. The germline V and J ends were trimmed by 5 bases and 6 bases, with 14 bases remaining between them. The chain's CDR3 is CASSAVGEGQPQHF. CDR3 DNA: TGTGCCAGCAGCGCCGTCGGGGAGGGTCAGCCCCAGCATTTT.

This sequence joins TRBV6-5 and TRBJ1-4; D is uncertain. Germline CDR1 is MNHEY and CDR2 is SVGAGI. This CDR3 contains 14 residues. V was pared by 0 bases and J by 7 bases, with 9 bases between. In nucleotides, the CDR3 is TGTGCCAGCAGTTACTCGTCCAGGTTTGAAAAACTGTTTTTT. Amino acids: CASSYSSRFEKLFF.

The gene calls are TRBV30 and TRBJ1-2, with a possible D match to TRBD1 (6 bases). Trimming took off 8 bases at V and 4 bases at J, with 17 bases between the two ends. This CDR3 comprises 13 residues. Germline assignment: CDR1 GTSNPN and CDR2 SVGIG (reference sequence). The CDR3 coding sequence is TGTGCCGGATACAGGGACGCTGGCTATGGCTACACCTTC. Residues: CAGYRDAGYGYTF.

The J gene is TRBJ2-3, the V gene TRBV11-2; TRBD2 matches 10 bases. Per the germline V gene, CDR1 is SGHAT and CDR2 is FQNNGV. The ends lost 2 bases at V and 2 bases at J; junction bases unmatched: 7. This CDR3 has 17 amino acids. CDR3 loop: CASSLRPSGGLTDTQYF. The CDR3 DNA is TGTGCCAGCAGCTTACGTCCTAGCGGGGGCCTCACAGATACGCAGTATTTT. Full variable domain (remainder filled in from reference TRBV11-2 and TRBJ2-3): EAGVAQSPRYKIIEKRQSVAFWCNPISGHATLYWYQQILGQGPKLLIQFQNNGVVDDSQLPKDRFSAERLKGVDSTLKIQPAKLEDSAVYLCASSLRPSGGLTDTQYFGPGTRLTVL.

J is TRBJ1-2 and V is TRBV11-2, with D possibly TRBD1 on 5 matching bases. Germline lookup yields CDR1 SGHAT and CDR2 FQNNGV. V was shortened by 6 bases and J by 3 bases, with 17 bases between the two germline ends. This CDR3 has 15 amino acids. CDR3 DNA sequence: TGTGCCAGCAGGCCACTAAAAACAGGACACTATGGCTACACCTTC. This gives the protein CASRPLKTGHYGYTF.

This clone was observed a handful of times. The chain combines TRBV19 with TRBJ1-1; no firm D call. The germline V and J ends were trimmed by 1 base and 1 base, with 7 bases remaining between them. Germline V gene lookup returns CDR1 LNHDA and CDR2 SQIVND (reference sequence). The length of the CDR3 is 14 residues. In DNA, the CDR3 is TGTGCCAGTAGTATAGGCGGGCAGAACACTGAAGCTTTCTTT. Protein product: CASSIGGQNTEAFF. Together with reference TRBV19 and TRBJ1-1, the CDR3 gives the full variable domain: DGGITQSPKYLFRKEGQNVTLSCEQNLNHDAMYWYRQDPGQGLRLIYYSQIVNDFQKGDIAEGYSVSREKKESFPLTVTSAQKNPTAFYLCASSIGGQNTEAFFGQGTRLTVV.

The rearrangement joins TRBV7-8 to TRBJ2-1; 10 bases match TRBD2. Germline V gene lookup returns CDR1 SGHVS and CDR2 FQNEAQ. This CDR3 is 15 amino acids long. Unmatched junction bases numbered 7, after V lost 2 bases and J lost 9 bases. CDR3 DNA: TGTGCCAGCAGCTTAAGTAGCGGGGGGCGGGGTGAGCAGTTCTTC. Translating it yields CASSLSSGGRGEQFF. Variable domain in full (rest from reference TRBV7-8 and TRBJ2-1): GAGVSQSPRYKVAKRGQDVALRCDPISGHVSLFWYQQALGQGPEFLTYFQNEAQLDKSGLPSDRFFAERPEGSVSTLKIQRTQQEDSAVYLCASSLSSGGRGEQFFGPGTRLTVL.

The rearrangement links TRBV19 to TRBJ1-1; 7 bases map to TRBD1. The CDR3 contains 13 residues. CDR1 is LNHDA and CDR2 is SQIVND in the germline V gene (reference sequence). V lost 4 bases and J lost 3; bases outside the gene matches: 2. As DNA, the CDR3 is TGTGCCAGTAGTAGGACAGGTGACACTGAAGCTTTCTTT. It encodes CASSRTGDTEAFF.

The chain joins TRBV6-1 to TRBJ1-2; 7 bases fit TRBD1. Trimming at V came to 6 bases and at J to 4 bases, leaving 5 bases not matched to a gene. This CDR3 contains 13 residues. Germline CDR1 reads MNHNS; CDR2 reads SASEGT. The chain's CDR3 is CASSADRAYGYTF. Written as DNA, the CDR3 is TGTGCCAGCAGCGCAGACAGGGCCTATGGCTACACCTTC.

The sample holds one count of this clone. The V and J genes are TRBV10-3 and TRBJ2-3; TRBD1 agrees at 7 bases. The V gene end was trimmed by 5 bases and the J gene end by 2 bases; junction bases not matched to a gene: 16. This CDR3 spans 18 amino acids. Germline V CDR1 and CDR2: ENHRY, SYGVKD. The CDR3 DNA reads as TGTGCCATCAGTTCCCCTCGTCCGGGACAGAAACACACAGATACGCAGTATTTT. Encoded protein: CAISSPRPGQKHTDTQYF.

This clone was seen a single time. This sequence joins TRBV19 and TRBJ1-1; 7 bases fit TRBD1. From germline, CDR1 is LNHDA and CDR2 SQIVND (reference sequence). There are 16 residues in the CDR3. V trimming: 1 base; J trimming: 3 bases; junction bases outside the gene matches: 8. The CDR3 spells CASSIAPRQGYTEAFF. The CDR3 nucleotides read TGTGCCAGTAGTATAGCCCCCCGACAGGGCTACACTGAAGCTTTCTTT.

The CDR3 reads CASSLEAEGEQFF. CDR3 DNA sequence: TGCGCCAGCAGCCTAGAGGCGGAGGGTGAGCAGTTCTTC. J is TRBJ2-1 and V is TRBV5-1, with D perhaps TRBD2 (6 bases). This CDR3 is 13 amino acids long. Germline lookup yields CDR1 SGHRS and CDR2 YFSETQ. Trimming pared 4 bases from V and 9 bases from J, leaving 14 bases between.

The rearrangement joins TRBV7-6 to TRBJ2-3; the D gene is possibly TRBD2 (5 bases). Germline lookup yields CDR1 SGHVS and CDR2 FNYEAQ. This CDR3 is 15 amino acids long. Trimming took off 5 bases at V and 6 bases at J, with 18 bases between the two ends. CDR3 in amino acids: CASSLISGFEDTQYF. CDR3 coding DNA: TGTGCCAGCAGCCTAATCTCGGGGTTTGAGGATACGCAGTATTTT.

V gene TRBV11-2 combines with J gene TRBJ2-5, with D maybe TRBD1 (5 bases). The germline CDR1 and CDR2 sequences are SGHAT and FQNNGV. V dropped 8 bases and J dropped 7 bases, with 17 bases sitting between them. The CDR3 is 13 residues long. CDR3 nucleotides: TGTGCCAGCGCCCAACAGGCTCTGGGGACCCAGTACTTC. Encoded protein: CASAQQALGTQYF.